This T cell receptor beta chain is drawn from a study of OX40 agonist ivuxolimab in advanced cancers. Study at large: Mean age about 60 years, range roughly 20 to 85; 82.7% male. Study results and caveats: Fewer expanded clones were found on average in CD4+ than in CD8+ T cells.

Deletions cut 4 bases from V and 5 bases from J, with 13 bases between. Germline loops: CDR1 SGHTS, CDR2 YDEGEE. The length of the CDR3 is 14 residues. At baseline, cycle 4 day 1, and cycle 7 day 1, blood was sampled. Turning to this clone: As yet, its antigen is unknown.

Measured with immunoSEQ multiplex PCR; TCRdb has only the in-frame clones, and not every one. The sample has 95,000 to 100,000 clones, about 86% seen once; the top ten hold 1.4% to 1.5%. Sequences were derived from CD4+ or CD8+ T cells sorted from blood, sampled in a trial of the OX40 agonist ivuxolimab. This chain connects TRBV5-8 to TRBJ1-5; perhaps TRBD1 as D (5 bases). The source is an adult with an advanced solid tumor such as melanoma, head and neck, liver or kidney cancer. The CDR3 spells CASSLRRGDQPQHF. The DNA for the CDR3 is TGTGCCAGCAGCCTAAGAAGGGGAGATCAGCCCCAGCATTTT. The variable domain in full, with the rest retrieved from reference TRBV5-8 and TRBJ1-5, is EAGVTQSPTHLIKTRGQQATLRCSPISGHTSVYWYQQALGLGLQFLLWYDEGEERNRGNFPPRFSGRQFPNYSSELNVNALELEDSALYLCASSLRRGDQPQHFGDGTRLSIL.